Each of the 22 T cell receptor beta chains below was sequenced from the same sample in a study of T cell responses to AZD1222 COVID-19 vaccine. TCRdb's table, derived via immunoSEQ multiplex PCR, lists solely in-frame clones and lacks some. This sample has around 130,000 clones, with around nine tenths found just once. The specimen comprised peripheral blood, sampled on day 0 of AZD1222 vaccination. The receptors here all came from an adult in good health.

This rearrangement joins TRBV5-8 to TRBJ1-3, with 9 bases fitting TRBD1. The V gene end was trimmed by 2 bases and the J gene end by 4 bases; junction bases not matched to a gene: 4. The CDR3 contains 15 residues. Germline CDR1 reads SGHTS; CDR2 reads YDEGEE. The CDR3 DNA is TGTGCCAGCAGCTTCCGGGACAGGGCGGGAAACACCATATATTTT. This encodes CASSFRDRAGNTIYF.

This rearrangement joins TRBV4-3 to TRBJ1-1; no clear D. CDR3 length: 14 amino acids. V was pared by 0 bases and J by 5 bases, with 10 bases between. From germline, CDR1 is LGHNA and CDR2 YSLEER. This chain's CDR3 is CASSQEIVGTEAFF. CDR3 DNA: TGCGCCAGCAGCCAAGAAATCGTGGGAACTGAAGCTTTCTTT.

The chain carries TRBV5-1 and TRBJ2-3, with D possibly TRBD2 on 5 matching bases. The V gene lost 5 bases and the J gene lost 2 bases, with 6 bases spanning the gap. This CDR3 spans 12 amino acids. Germline values: CDR1 SGHRS, CDR2 YFSETQ. The CDR3 here is CASSRDTDTQYF. The CDR3 DNA is TGCGCCAGCAGTCGGGACACAGATACGCAGTATTTT.

The sample holds one count of this clone. The chain couples TRBV4-1 to TRBJ2-2; 7 bases map to TRBD2. This CDR3 region has 15 residues. Germline assignment: CDR1 MGHRA and CDR2 YSYEKL. The junction had 11 bases not matched to a gene; V was cut back by 6 bases and J by 7 bases. CDR3 loop: CASRSFAGDIGELFF. The CDR3 DNA reads as TGCGCCAGCAGAAGTTTTGCGGGAGATATCGGGGAGCTGTTTTTT.

The CDR3 here is CASGLPDTGELFF. CDR3 in DNA: TGTGCTAGTGGTTTGCCGGACACCGGGGAGCTGTTTTTT. The chain couples TRBV12-5 to TRBJ2-2; no definite D call. The V end was cut by 2 bases, the J end by 3 bases, with 4 bases between. Germline V lookup: CDR1 LGHNT, CDR2 FRNRAP. The CDR3 has 13 residues.

This chain links TRBV7-8 with TRBJ2-1; D not certain. The V end lost 2 bases, the J end lost 4 bases, and 6 bases lay between the germline ends. Germline assignment: CDR1 SGHVS and CDR2 FQNEAQ. This CDR3 spans 13 amino acids. The DNA of the CDR3 is TGTGCCAGCAGCTTATGGATTTACAATGAGCAGTTCTTC. Protein product: CASSLWIYNEQFF. Full variable domain (outside the CDR3, taken from reference TRBV7-8 and TRBJ2-1): GAGVSQSPRYKVAKRGQDVALRCDPISGHVSLFWYQQALGQGPEFLTYFQNEAQLDKSGLPSDRFFAERPEGSVSTLKIQRTQQEDSAVYLCASSLWIYNEQFFGPGTRLTVL.

The V gene is TRBV28, the J gene TRBJ2-7, with 10 bases aligning to TRBD1. Germline trimming cut 6 bases from V and 6 bases from J; bases unmatched to any gene: 14. Germline lookup yields CDR1 MDHEN and CDR2 SYDVKM. This CDR3 has 16 residues. The CDR3 is CASSLLAGTGVGEQYF. In DNA form, the CDR3 reads TGTGCCAGCAGCCTCCTCGCCGGGACAGGGGTTGGCGAGCAGTACTTC. Complete variable domain (other parts from reference TRBV28 and TRBJ2-7): DVKVTQSSRYLVKRTGEKVFLECVQDMDHENMFWYRQDPGLGLRLIYFSYDVKMKEKGDIPEGYSVSREKKERFSLILESASTNQTSMYLCASSLLAGTGVGEQYFGPGTRLTVT.

This clone was detected once. This sequence joins TRBV3-1 (or the pseudogene TRBV3-2) and TRBJ2-3; D not resolved. The CDR3 is 15 amino acids. V was clipped by 0 bases and J by 1 base, with 8 bases between them. CDR1 is LGHDT and CDR2 is YNNKEL in the germline V gene (reference sequence). CDR3 DNA: TGTGCCAGCAGCCAAGACATCGGGCGCACAGATACGCAGTATTTT. Residues: CASSQDIGRTDTQYF.

The chain employs TRBV19 and TRBJ1-1, with D hard to call. V lost 5 bases, J lost 6 bases, and 16 bases lay in between. The CDR3 extends over 14 amino acids. Germline assignment: CDR1 LNHDA and CDR2 SQIVND (reference sequence). CDR3 bases: TGTGCCAGTAGTGCGCTTCTGCTCGCACCTGAAGCTTTCTTT. It specifies CASSALLLAPEAFF.

The genes are TRBV16 and TRBJ1-3, with D perhaps matching TRBD1 (5 bases). Per the germline V gene, CDR1 is KGHSY and CDR2 is FQNENV. The CDR3 runs 13 residues. V dropped 8 bases and J dropped 7 bases, with 15 bases sitting between them. Here the CDR3 DNA reads TGTGCCAGCGCACAGGACCTACGGAACACCATATATTTT. This gives the protein CASAQDLRNTIYF. The full variable domain, in which reference TRBV16 and TRBJ1-3 provide the parts outside the CDR3, is GEEVAQTPKHLVRGEGQKAKLYCAPIKGHSYVFWYQQVLKNEFKFLISFQNENVFDETGMPKERFSAKCLPNSPCSLEIQATKLEDSAVYFCASAQDLRNTIYFGEGSWLTVV.

This clone was counted once. The chain is built from TRBV7-9 and TRBJ1-2; D ambiguous. Between the trimmed V and J ends, which lost 2 bases and 6 bases, there was a span of 4 bases. CDR1 and CDR2 from the germline V gene are SEHNR and FQNEAQ (reference sequence). The CDR3 is 11 amino acids. CDR3 loop: CASSLYHGYTF. CDR3 DNA: TGTGCCAGCAGCTTATATCATGGCTACACCTTC.

The genes are TRBV19 and TRBJ1-1; D not resolved. Germline loops: CDR1 LNHDA, CDR2 SQIVND (reference sequence). V lost 10 bases to trimming and J lost 7 bases, with 16 bases between them. The CDR3 contains 12 residues. In nucleotides, the CDR3 is TGTGCCACTCAAAGATCCGGCAATGAAGCTTTCTTT. It encodes CATQRSGNEAFF. Full variable domain (rest looked up from reference TRBV19 and TRBJ1-1): DGGITQSPKYLFRKEGQNVTLSCEQNLNHDAMYWYRQDPGQGLRLIYYSQIVNDFQKGDIAEGYSVSREKKESFPLTVTSAQKNPTAFYLCATQRSGNEAFFGQGTRLTVV.

The chain combines TRBV19 with TRBJ2-2; 12 nucleotides agree with TRBD2. V was pared by 7 bases and J by 3 bases, with 9 bases of the junction left unmatched. Germline V lookup: CDR1 LNHDA, CDR2 SQIVND (reference sequence). The CDR3 runs 17 residues. CDR3 nucleotide sequence: TGTGCCAGTACCGCCGGACTAGCGGGAACTTACACCGGGGAGCTGTTTTTT. Translated: CASTAGLAGTYTGELFF.

The J gene is TRBJ2-1, the V gene TRBV9; tentative D call: TRBD2 (7 bases). V dropped 3 bases and J dropped 7 bases, with 17 bases sitting between them. Germline loops: CDR1 SGDLS, CDR2 YYNGEE. The CDR3 spans 15 residues. The CDR3 protein is CASSGSGGVGNEQFF. As DNA, the CDR3 is TGTGCCAGCAGCGGATCGGGGGGCGTTGGAAATGAGCAGTTCTTC. Combining the CDR3 with reference TRBV9 and TRBJ2-1 gives the whole variable domain DSGVTQTPKHLITATGQRVTLRCSPRSGDLSVYWYQQSLDQGLQFLIQYYNGEERAKGNILERFSAQQFPDLHSELNLSSLELGDSALYFCASSGSGGVGNEQFFGPGTRLTVL.

The rearrangement joins TRBV19 to TRBJ1-1, with 8 nucleotides matching TRBD1. The CDR3 runs 13 residues. Germline values: CDR1 LNHDA, CDR2 SQIVND (reference sequence). Losses at the gene ends were 5 bases for V and 3 bases for J; bases not matched to a gene: 2. In DNA, the CDR3 is TGTGCCAGTAGTCAACAGGGGGACACTGAAGCTTTCTTT. Protein product: CASSQQGDTEAFF.

The chain has TRBV6-5 and TRBJ1-2; D might be TRBD1 (6 bases). V was pared by 6 bases and J by 3 bases, with 14 bases between. Per germline, CDR1 MNHEY and CDR2 SVGAGI. This CDR3 has 14 residues. CDR3 in DNA: TGTGCCAGCAGATTCACAGGGTTGGACTATGGCTACACCTTC. The encoded protein is CASRFTGLDYGYTF.

The V call is TRBV6-6, the J call TRBJ1-2; TRBD1 might be the D (5 bases). CDR1 and CDR2 (germline): MNHNY, SVGAGI (reference sequence). The CDR3 loop spans 13 amino acids. V lost 2 bases and J lost 2, with 6 bases in between. CDR3 loop: CASSYQGNYGYTF. CDR3 DNA: TGTGCCAGCAGTTACCAGGGAAACTATGGCTACACCTTC.

The V call is TRBV6-1, the J call TRBJ2-3; no definite D call. This CDR3 spans 12 amino acids. Germline lookup yields CDR1 MNHNS and CDR2 SASEGT. V lost 0 bases and J 6 bases, leaving 4 bases between the germline ends. CDR3: CASSEAGDTQYF. CDR3 DNA: TGTGCCAGCAGTGAAGCGGGGGATACGCAGTATTTT.

The chain has TRBV7-6 and TRBJ1-2; D might be TRBD1 (6 bases). Germline assignment: CDR1 SGHVS and CDR2 FNYEAQ. The CDR3 length is 15 residues. Trimming left V 6 bases short and J 8 bases short, with 22 bases between. CDR3 loop: CASSPGPNRDEGYTF. As DNA, the CDR3 is TGTGCCAGCAGTCCCGGACCCAACAGGGATGAGGGCTACACCTTC.

The V and J genes are TRBV19 and TRBJ2-2, with D possibly matching TRBD1 (6 bases). Germline V gene sequence: CDR1 LNHDA, CDR2 SQIVND (reference sequence). V lost 8 bases to trimming and J lost 1 base, with 11 bases between them. The CDR3 contains 14 residues. The CDR3 loop is CASVGTQNTGELFF. CDR3 DNA sequence: TGTGCCAGTGTCGGGACACAGAACACCGGGGAGCTGTTTTTT. Filled out from reference TRBV19 and TRBJ2-2, the complete variable domain reads DGGITQSPKYLFRKEGQNVTLSCEQNLNHDAMYWYRQDPGQGLRLIYYSQIVNDFQKGDIAEGYSVSREKKESFPLTVTSAQKNPTAFYLCASVGTQNTGELFFGEGSRLTVL.

The rearrangement uses TRBV2 and TRBJ2-6, with D possibly matching TRBD1 (5 bases). The CDR3 loop spans 15 amino acids. The V and J ends lost 6 bases and 0 bases respectively, with 9 bases between them. CDR1 SNHLY and CDR2 FYNNEI come from the germline V gene. CDR3 sequence reads: CASRKGRSGANVLTF. The CDR3 DNA reads as TGTGCCAGCAGGAAGGGGCGCTCTGGGGCCAACGTCCTGACTTTC.

The chain combines TRBV5-5 with TRBJ1-6; D is perhaps TRBD1 (5 bases). The CDR3 sequence is 15 residues long. CDR1 and CDR2 (germline): SGHKS, YYEKEE (reference sequence). With 4 bases removed from V and 5 bases from J, the gap between germline ends came to 13 bases. The CDR3 DNA follows: TGTGCCAGCAGCACCTTGGGGGGGGATAATTCACCCCTCCACTTT. It yields the protein CASSTLGGDNSPLHF.